Listed below are T cell receptor beta chains from one sample, sequenced in a study of T cell responses to AZD1222 COVID-19 vaccine. Profiled with immunoSEQ multiplex PCR; TCRdb holds only in-frame clones, not every one. The sample includes tens of thousands of clones, about 83% seen only once; the top ten take approximately 52%. The source material was peripheral blood, sampled on day 0 of AZD1222 vaccination. Receptor source: an adult in good health. CDR3s include the opening cysteine and the closing phenylalanine or tryptophan. The D gene is left open where the match is weak. For some rows the clone size is stated as once, few or many, or as a class when expanded; others skip it.

TGTGCCAGCAGCCCGGGACAGGGAAAGTTCTTC	CASSPGQGKFF	TRBJ2-1	.	TRBV11-2	TRBD1
TGTGCCAGCGGCCGACTTGGGGGCTTTGGCAATGAGCAGTTCTTC	CASGRLGGFGNEQFF	TRBJ2-1	.	TRBV27	.
TGTGCCAGCTGGTCCCGCAGGGATTCGGGCACAGATACGCAGTATTTT	CASWSRRDSGTDTQYF	TRBJ2-3	.	TRBV28	.
TGTGCCACCAGCAGAGATTGGGGGACAGACTCTTACAATGAGCAGTTCTTC	CATSRDWGTDSYNEQFF	TRBJ2-1	once	TRBV15	TRBD1
TGTGCCAGCAGCCGAGGGACTAGCCTGGATACGCAGTATTTT	CASSRGTSLDTQYF	TRBJ2-3	.	TRBV3-1/TRBV3-2	TRBD2
TGTGCCAGCAGTTTCTCCCAGGTCGGAAACACCATATATTTT	CASSFSQVGNTIYF	TRBJ1-3	once	TRBV28	.
TGTGCCAGCAGCGGTACCGGGACAGGGGTGGAAAAACTGTTTTTT	CASSGTGTGVEKLFF	TRBJ1-4	.	TRBV7-6	TRBD1
TGTGCCAGTAATGTCGACAGGGGAGCTCGTCAGCCCCAGCATTTT	CASNVDRGARQPQHF	TRBJ1-5	few	TRBV19	TRBD1
TGTGCCAGCAGTCCACCCCCCTTGGGTAGCGGGAGGGGCAATGAGCAGTTCTTC	CASSPPPLGSGRGNEQFF	TRBJ2-1	.	TRBV28	TRBD2
TGTGCCAGCAGCTATGGGTGGCCCTCCTATAATTCACCCCTCCACTTT	CASSYGWPSYNSPLHF	TRBJ1-6	.	TRBV7-8	.
TGTGCCAGCAGCTCCGCTTGGGAGCAGTACTTC	CASSSAWEQYF	TRBJ2-7	.	TRBV11-2	.
TGTGCCAGCTCACCACCTCTACCGGGACTAGCGGGGGTTACGCAGTATTTT	CASSPPLPGLAGVTQYF	TRBJ2-3	.	TRBV18	TRBD2
TGTGCCAGCAGCAGGACCTATTCCTCTGGGGCCAACGTCCTGACTTTC	CASSRTYSSGANVLTF	TRBJ2-6	once	TRBV28	.
TGTGCCAGCAGGCCCACCGGGGTTAGCACAGATACGCAGTATTTT	CASRPTGVSTDTQYF	TRBJ2-3	few	TRBV28	.
TGTGCCAGCAGCCAACAGGGGGGAAGCTCCTACGAGCAGTACTTC	CASSQQGGSSYEQYF	TRBJ2-7	.	TRBV11-2	TRBD1
TGTGCCAGCAGTTACGCAGAGAACACTGAAGCTTTCTTT	CASSYAENTEAFF	TRBJ1-1	.	TRBV6-6	.
TGTGCCAGCAGCTCACCACTAGCGGGGGAATACAATGAGCAGTTCTTC	CASSSPLAGEYNEQFF	TRBJ2-1	.	TRBV7-2	TRBD2
TGTGCCAGCAGTTACGGGGGGAACGAGCAGTACTTC	CASSYGGNEQYF	TRBJ2-7	.	TRBV6-2/TRBV6-3	.
TGCGCCAGCAGCCAAGAGGAGGGTTCACCCCTCCACTTT	CASSQEEGSPLHF	TRBJ1-6	.	TRBV4-3	.
TGCGCCAGCAGCTTGGCCCCAGCGGGAGTAGTCCACGAGCAGTACTTC	CASSLAPAGVVHEQYF	TRBJ2-7	.	TRBV5-1	TRBD2
TGCAGTGCTAGTCAAGGTATGGCCTACGAGCAGTACTTC	CSASQGMAYEQYF	TRBJ2-7	.	TRBV20-1	.
TGTGCCAGCAGACTGACAGGGCGGGAGCAGTTCTTC	CASRLTGREQFF	TRBJ2-1	few	TRBV5-5	TRBD1
TGTGCCAGCAGCCCTGGACAGGGTATAAGGGATGCCTACACCTTC	CASSPGQGIRDAYTF	TRBJ1-2	.	TRBV9	TRBD1
TGTGCCAGCAGTGAGATGGGGGATACGCAGTATTTT	CASSEMGDTQYF	TRBJ2-3	.	TRBV27	.
TGTGCCAGCAGCGCGCGACAGGGGGTTAATCAGCCCCAGCATTTT	CASSARQGVNQPQHF	TRBJ1-5	.	TRBV6-2/TRBV6-3	TRBD1
TGTGCCAGCAGTCCCCAGCGGGGGGGTCGTGATACGCAGTATTTT	CASSPQRGGRDTQYF	TRBJ2-3	.	TRBV6-2/TRBV6-3	TRBD2
TGTGCCAGCAGCTTAGACGGGTATTCTCAGCCCCAGCATTTT	CASSLDGYSQPQHF	TRBJ1-5	.	TRBV11-2	.
TGTGCCAGCAGTTATGGACAGGACTATGGCTACACCTTC	CASSYGQDYGYTF	TRBJ1-2	.	TRBV28	TRBD1
TGTGCCAGCAGTTCCGACAGGCCCCTCCACTTT	CASSSDRPLHF	TRBJ1-6	.	TRBV12-3/TRBV12-4	.
TGTGCCACCAGTGATCCTCGTCCTGAGGGCACAGATACGCAGTATTTT	CATSDPRPEGTDTQYF	TRBJ2-3	.	TRBV24-1	.
TGTGCCAGTAGTAGGGGACTGACCTCTGGGGCCAACGTCCTGACTTTC	CASSRGLTSGANVLTF	TRBJ2-6	.	TRBV19	.
TGTGCCAGCAGCCAAGTTAACTCCGGGACTAGCGGGGGCGGGAATACGCAGTATTTT	CASSQVNSGTSGGGNTQYF	TRBJ2-3	.	TRBV3-1/TRBV3-2	TRBD2
TGTGCCAGCAGCCAAGATAGGAGGTGGGGGGGCTCACAAGAGACCCAGTACTTC	CASSQDRRWGGSQETQYF	TRBJ2-5	.	TRBV3-1/TRBV3-2	.
TGTGCCAGCAGCTATAGGACTAGCGGAGCGGTCGTAGATACGCAGTATTTT	CASSYRTSGAVVDTQYF	TRBJ2-3	.	TRBV5-4	TRBD2
TGTGCCAGCTCCCTGGAACAGGACAATGAGCAGTTCTTC	CASSLEQDNEQFF	TRBJ2-1	.	TRBV13	.
TGTGCCAGCAGCTTCGGAGGGACAATCTCTGGAAACACCATATATTTT	CASSFGGTISGNTIYF	TRBJ1-3	once	TRBV7-2	.
TGTGCCAGCATAGACAGGAGCTCCTATAATTCACCCCTCCACTTT	CASIDRSSYNSPLHF	TRBJ1-6	.	TRBV2	.
TGTGCCCCCAGAGGGGGACAGGAAGGAGCGAGGAGGGACACTGAAGCTTTCTTT	CAPRGGQEGARRDTEAFF	TRBJ1-1	few	TRBV28	TRBD1
TGTGCCAGCCGCGAAGACCAGAACACTGAAGCTTTCTTT	CASREDQNTEAFF	TRBJ1-1	many	TRBV7-3	.
TGTGCCAGCAGCCACGCGGGACATACCGACGCAACTAATGAAAAACTGTTTTTT	CASSHAGHTDATNEKLFF	TRBJ1-4	.	TRBV3-1/TRBV3-2	.
TGTGCCAGCAGTGATTGGGGGACAGGGAGCCAGCAGTACTTC	CASSDWGTGSQQYF	TRBJ2-7	.	TRBV2	TRBD1
TGTGCCACCAGCAGAGATAAATATAATTCACCCCTCCACTTT	CATSRDKYNSPLHF	TRBJ1-6	once	TRBV15	.
TGTGCCACCAGTGATCCGAAACCTAGGAGTATAAGCTCCTACAATGAGCAGTTCTTC	CATSDPKPRSISSYNEQFF	TRBJ2-1	.	TRBV24-1	.
TGTGCCAGTAGTCCTTCAGCGGGGGGGACCGGGGAGCTGTTTTTT	CASSPSAGGTGELFF	TRBJ2-2	.	TRBV19	TRBD2
TGTGCCAGCAGAACCGGGACAATAATCGAGCAGTACTTC	CASRTGTIIEQYF	TRBJ2-7	.	TRBV28	.
TGTGCCAGTAGTGAAGTGGGCGGGCAGCCCCAGCATTTT	CASSEVGGQPQHF	TRBJ1-5	.	TRBV19	.
TGTGCCAGCAGTGACCCGGGCGCTCGCACTGAAGCTTTCTTT	CASSDPGARTEAFF	TRBJ1-1	.	TRBV6-1	.
TGCGCCAGCTGGGGGCGAGCGGGGGGCTACACCTTC	CASWGRAGGYTF	TRBJ1-2	.	TRBV10-2	.
TGCGCCAGCAGCTCCGACAGGGGGCAAACTGAAGCTTTCTTT	CASSSDRGQTEAFF	TRBJ1-1	.	TRBV5-1	TRBD1
TGCGCCAGCAGCTTAACAGGGGCGGGGAATCAGCCCCAGCATTTT	CASSLTGAGNQPQHF	TRBJ1-5	.	TRBV10-2	TRBD1
TGTGCCAGCAGTCCCCTAACAGGGAGTAGAACCTACAATGAGCAGTTCTTC	CASSPLTGSRTYNEQFF	TRBJ2-1	once	TRBV28	.
TGTGCCAGCAGTCTGGCTACCACTGAAGCTTTCTTT	CASSLATTEAFF	TRBJ1-1	once	TRBV3-1/TRBV3-2	.
TGTGCCAGCAGTGACGGGTCGGACTTTTACTATAATTCACCCCTCCACTTT	CASSDGSDFYYNSPLHF	TRBJ1-6	.	TRBV2	.
TGTGCCAGCAGTCTCGGGGGACAGGGGAGGTATGGCTACACCTTC	CASSLGGQGRYGYTF	TRBJ1-2	.	TRBV6-5	TRBD1
TGCGCCAGCAGTAAGGACATGGGTTCATCCTACGAGCAGTACTTC	CASSKDMGSSYEQYF	TRBJ2-7	.	TRBV5-1	.
TGTGCCAGCAGCCCTCTGAGCCCTATGAGCACAGATACGCAGTATTTT	CASSPLSPMSTDTQYF	TRBJ2-3	.	TRBV27	.
TGTGCCACCAGTGACTCGGGAAGTCAGGGTGAGCAGTACTTC	CATSDSGSQGEQYF	TRBJ2-7	.	TRBV24-1	.
TGTGCCAGCAGCCTGGGGTCCTATGGCTACACCTTC	CASSLGSYGYTF	TRBJ1-2	.	TRBV7-9	.
TGTGCCAGCAGTTACCGAGGGGGACCCACCTACGAGCAGTACTTC	CASSYRGGPTYEQYF	TRBJ2-7	.	TRBV6-5	.
TGTGGGACCTCCCCCAGGGAGTACACAGATACGCAGTATTTT	CGTSPREYTDTQYF	TRBJ2-3	few	TRBV6-5	.